Listed here are 2 T cell receptor beta chains from one sample, sequenced in a study of response to subunit inactivated influenza vaccine. TCRdb re-called the RT-PCR reads through MiXCR, storing one row per CDR3 protein. The table includes about 500,000 distinct CDR3 sequences, about an eighth detected once. This specimen was PBMCs from blood, taken roughly 45 days after vaccination. These receptors originate from a man aged 50 to 60 who received an inactivated influenza vaccine.

This clonotype was seen at least ten times. This sequence joins TRBV20-1 and TRBJ2-3; 9 nucleotides align to TRBD1. Trimming took 6 bases from V and 2 from J; bases not matched to a gene: 12. This CDR3 has 16 amino acids. The V gene's germline CDR1 is DFQATT and CDR2 SNEGSKA (reference sequence). Here the CDR3 reads CSAASTGTGTTDTQYF. As DNA, the CDR3 is TGCAGTGCCGCAAGTACCGGGACAGGGACCACAGATACGCAGTATTTT.

CDR3 nucleotides: TGTGCCAGCAGTTTAAGTATAACCCAAGAGACCCAGTACTTC. As protein: CASSLSITQETQYF. This chain uses TRBV12-3 or TRBV12-4 with TRBJ2-5; D is unclear. Deletions cut 2 bases from V and 1 base from J, with 8 bases between. The CDR3 is 14 amino acids.